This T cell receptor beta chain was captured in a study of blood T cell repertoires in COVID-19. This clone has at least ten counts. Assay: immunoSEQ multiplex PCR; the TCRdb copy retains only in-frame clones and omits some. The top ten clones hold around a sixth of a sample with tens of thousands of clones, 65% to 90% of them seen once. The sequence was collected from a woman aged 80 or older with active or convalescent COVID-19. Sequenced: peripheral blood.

The CDR3 loop reads CASAGNSYNEQFF. DNA for the CDR3: TGTGCCAGCGCCGGGAACTCCTACAATGAGCAGTTCTTC. The rearrangement links TRBV2 to TRBJ2-1, with a possible D match to TRBD2 (5 bases). The CDR3 runs to 13 residues. Germline CDR1 is SNHLY and CDR2 is FYNNEI. The V and J ends lost 8 bases and 0 bases respectively, with 8 bases between them.